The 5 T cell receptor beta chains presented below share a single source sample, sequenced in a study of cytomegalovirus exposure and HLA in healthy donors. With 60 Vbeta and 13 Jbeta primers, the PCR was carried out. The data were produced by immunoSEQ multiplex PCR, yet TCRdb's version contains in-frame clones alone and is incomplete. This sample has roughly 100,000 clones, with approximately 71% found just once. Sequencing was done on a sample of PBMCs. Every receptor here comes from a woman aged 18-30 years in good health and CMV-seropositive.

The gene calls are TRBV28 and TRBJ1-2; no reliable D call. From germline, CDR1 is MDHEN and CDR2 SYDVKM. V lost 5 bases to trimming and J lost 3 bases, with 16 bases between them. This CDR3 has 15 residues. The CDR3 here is CASSSAGVGDYGYTF. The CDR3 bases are TGTGCCAGCAGTAGCGCCGGGGTCGGGGACTATGGCTACACCTTC.

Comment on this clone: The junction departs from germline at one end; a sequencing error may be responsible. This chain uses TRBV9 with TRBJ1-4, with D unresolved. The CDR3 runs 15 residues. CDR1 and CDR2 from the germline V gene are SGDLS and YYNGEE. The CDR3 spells CASSVAGLGREKLFF. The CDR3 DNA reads TGTGCCAGCAGCGTAGCCGGGCTAGGGCGGGAAAAACTGTTTTTC.

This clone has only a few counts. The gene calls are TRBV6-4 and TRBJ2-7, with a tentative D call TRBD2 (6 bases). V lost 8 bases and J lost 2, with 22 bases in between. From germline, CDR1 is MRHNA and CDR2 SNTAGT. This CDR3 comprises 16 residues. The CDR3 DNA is TGTGCCAGCTCTTTTCCGGGTCCGCGGGGACCCTACGAGCAGTACTTC. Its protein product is CASSFPGPRGPYEQYF.

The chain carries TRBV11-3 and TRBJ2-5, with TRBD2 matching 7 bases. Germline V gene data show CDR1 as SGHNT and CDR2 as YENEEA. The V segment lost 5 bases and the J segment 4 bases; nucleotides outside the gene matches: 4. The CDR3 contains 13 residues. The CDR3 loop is CASSKGLGETQYF. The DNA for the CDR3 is TGTGCCAGCAGCAAAGGACTAGGAGAGACCCAGTACTTC.

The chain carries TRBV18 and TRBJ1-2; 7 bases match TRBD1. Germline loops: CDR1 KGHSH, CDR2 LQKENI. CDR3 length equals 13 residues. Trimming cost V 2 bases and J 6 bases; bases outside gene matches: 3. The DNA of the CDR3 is TGTGCCAGCTCACCATATACAGGGGATGGCTACACCTTC. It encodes CASSPYTGDGYTF.